Listed here are 16 T cell receptor beta chains from one sample, sequenced in a study of blood T cell repertoires in COVID-19. Clones were read by immunoSEQ multiplex PCR, and TCRdb kept only the in-frame ones, dropping some. The repertoire has some 200,000 clones, about four fifths of them found once; the top ten carry 6.5% to 9.5%. Input material: PBMCs or T cells enriched from blood (not recorded which). Receptors originate from a man aged 40-49 years who had recovered from COVID-19.

This clone has only one observation. The rearrangement joins TRBV6-5 to TRBJ1-1; no firm D call. Germline CDR1 is MNHEY and CDR2 is SVGAGI. The CDR3 sequence is 14 residues long. V lost 6 bases and J lost 0, with 11 bases in between. The CDR3 region is CASSRGILNTEAFF. In DNA, the CDR3 is TGTGCCAGCAGCCGAGGGATATTGAACACTGAAGCTTTCTTT.

This chain links TRBV2 with TRBJ1-2; a weak D match, TRBD1 (6 bases). V was trimmed by 7 bases and J by 3 bases, leaving 24 bases between them. Germline CDR1 is SNHLY and CDR2 is FYNNEI. This CDR3 region has 17 residues. The CDR3 DNA reads TGTGCCAGCACTCTAACCCAGGGGCGAGTTAGCTACTATGGCTACACCTTC. The encoded protein is CASTLTQGRVSYYGYTF.

The chain joins TRBV5-6 to TRBJ2-5; D is unresolved. Trimming took off 1 base at V and 5 bases at J, with 9 bases between the two ends. CDR1 SGHDT and CDR2 YYEEEE come from the germline V gene. The CDR3 length is 13 residues. The CDR3 loop reads CASSLTVGETQYF. The CDR3, as DNA: TGTGCCAGCAGCTTGACAGTCGGCGAGACCCAGTACTTC.

The chain has TRBV7-9 and TRBJ1-1; 8 bases match TRBD1. The V gene end was trimmed by 2 bases and the J gene end by 3 bases; junction bases not matched to a gene: 11. CDR1 and CDR2 (germline): SEHNR, FQNEAQ (reference sequence). This CDR3 is 17 amino acids long. CDR3 nucleotide sequence: TGTGCCAGCAGCTTATTTTTTAACAGGGGGGTTTACACTGAAGCTTTCTTT. Residues: CASSLFFNRGVYTEAFF.

This clone appeared once. The chain links TRBV6-5 to TRBJ1-6; the D gene is possibly TRBD1 (6 bases). This CDR3 is 15 amino acids long. Trimming took 6 bases from V and 2 from J, leaving 11 bases between them. CDR1 MNHEY and CDR2 SVGAGI come from the germline V gene. The CDR3 coding sequence is TGTGCCAGCAGGCAGAACAGGGCCTATAATTCACCCCTCCACTTT. Translation: CASRQNRAYNSPLHF.

The chain combines TRBV6-5 with TRBJ2-1; 8 bases agree with TRBD1. Germline V CDR1 and CDR2: MNHEY, SVGAGI. This CDR3 is built from 13 residues. CDR3 nucleotides: TGTGCTATCTCGACAGGGGTCGGCAATGAGCAGTTCTTC. Translating it yields CAISTGVGNEQFF.

The V gene is TRBV5-6, the J gene TRBJ2-1; 10 bases line up with TRBD2. The CDR3 has 18 amino acids. Germline V lookup: CDR1 SGHDT, CDR2 YYEEEE. V was pared by 2 bases and J by 2 bases, with 10 bases of the junction left unmatched. CDR3 amino acids: CASSLGIRSGGAYNEQFF. CDR3 coding DNA: TGTGCCAGCAGCTTAGGGATTAGGAGCGGGGGGGCCTACAATGAGCAGTTCTTC. The whole variable domain, filled in from reference TRBV5-6 and TRBJ2-1, reads DAGVTQSPTHLIKTRGQQVTLRCSPKSGHDTVSWYQQALGQGPQFIFQYYEEEERQRGNFPDRFSGHQFPNYSSELNVNALLLGDSALYLCASSLGIRSGGAYNEQFFGPGTRLTVL.

The chain joins TRBV19 to TRBJ1-2, with D possibly being TRBD1 (5 bases). This CDR3 spans 15 amino acids. Per the germline V gene, CDR1 is LNHDA and CDR2 is SQIVND (reference sequence). The V and J ends lost 7 bases and 2 bases respectively, with 17 bases between them. CDR3 protein: CASNIAGRVNYGYTF. DNA of the CDR3: TGTGCCAGTAATATCGCGGGGCGGGTCAACTATGGCTACACCTTC. Combining the CDR3 with reference TRBV19 and TRBJ1-2 gives the whole variable domain DGGITQSPKYLFRKEGQNVTLSCEQNLNHDAMYWYRQDPGQGLRLIYYSQIVNDFQKGDIAEGYSVSREKKESFPLTVTSAQKNPTAFYLCASNIAGRVNYGYTFGSGTRLTVV.

The J gene is TRBJ1-5, the V gene TRBV27; maybe TRBD1 (5 bases). The CDR3 is 15 amino acids. V dropped 6 bases and J dropped 0 bases, with 12 bases sitting between them. Germline V gene sequence: CDR1 MNHEY, CDR2 SMNVEV (reference sequence). The CDR3 coding sequence is TGTGCCAGCAGCATGGACACTTATAGCAATCAGCCCCAGCATTTT. It specifies CASSMDTYSNQPQHF.

The chain employs TRBV5-1 and TRBJ2-5, with 10 bases identical to TRBD2. J lost 3 bases, V lost 1 base, and 6 bases had no gene match. The CDR3 covers 16 residues. CDR1 and CDR2 from the germline V gene are SGHRS and YFSETQ. DNA for the CDR3: TGCGCCAGCAGCTTGAGGGCTAGCGGGGGCGAAGAGACCCAGTACTTC. This sequence encodes CASSLRASGGEETQYF.

This sequence joins TRBV7-2 and TRBJ2-1, with 7 bases matching TRBD2. The V and J ends lost 5 bases and 4 bases, in that order; junction bases with no gene match: 5. From germline, CDR1 is SGHTA and CDR2 FQGNSA. The CDR3 has 14 residues. This chain's CDR3 is CASSRGVDYNEQFF. The CDR3 region has the DNA TGTGCCAGCAGCCGGGGGGTAGATTACAATGAGCAGTTCTTC.

This chain connects TRBV18 to TRBJ2-5; 8 bases line up with TRBD1. V shed 4 bases, J shed 4 bases, and the junction held 2 bases outside the gene matches. This CDR3 spans 13 amino acids. Germline V gene sequence: CDR1 KGHSH, CDR2 LQKENI. The CDR3 region is CASSRDRLETQYF. The DNA for the CDR3 is TGTGCCAGCTCACGGGACAGGTTAGAGACCCAGTACTTC.

The rearrangement links TRBV11-2 to TRBJ1-2; 9 bases fit TRBD1. The CDR3 covers 16 residues. Trimming removed 7 bases from V and 2 bases from J; junction bases left unmatched: 11. Germline V gene lookup returns CDR1 SGHAT and CDR2 FQNNGV. The DNA for the CDR3 is TGTGCCAGCATGCCCTTCCCGGGACAGGGAAACTATGGCTACACCTTC. Translated: CASMPFPGQGNYGYTF.

The chain links TRBV4-1 to TRBJ2-1, with 8 nucleotides matching TRBD2. J lost 0 bases, V lost 4 bases, and 5 bases had no gene match. CDR1 is MGHRA and CDR2 is YSYEKL in the germline V gene. This CDR3 region has 16 residues. The CDR3 sequence: CASSRSSGASYNEQFF. In nucleotides, the CDR3 is TGCGCCAGCAGCCGCAGTAGCGGGGCCTCCTACAATGAGCAGTTCTTC.

This clone occurred many times. The chain recombines TRBV24-1 with TRBJ2-1, with a possible D match to TRBD2 (6 bases). Germline CDR1 and CDR2: KGHDR and SFDVKD. Trimming removed 3 bases at V and 0 bases at J, with 23 bases between. This CDR3 comprises 20 residues. CDR3 protein: CATSDPDDPWGDLSYNEQFF. DNA of the CDR3: TGTGCCACCAGTGATCCAGACGACCCCTGGGGGGATCTCTCCTACAATGAGCAGTTCTTC.

The chain employs TRBV19 and TRBJ1-1; D is unclear. Germline assignment: CDR1 LNHDA and CDR2 SQIVND (reference sequence). CDR3 length: 13 residues. V shed 5 bases and J shed 8 bases, with 15 bases lying between them. The CDR3 DNA is TGTGCCAGTAGTTTCCGTTCTTCTTCCGAAGCTTTCTTT. This codes for CASSFRSSSEAFF.